This T cell receptor beta chain was sequenced for a study of blood T cell repertoires in COVID-19. Study as a whole: Acute and convalescent COVID-19 samples came from the United States, Italy and Spain. From T cells, B-cell-depleted T cells, or PBMCs came the material, which was cDNA or gDNA.

This CDR3 contains 17 residues. In germline, CDR1 is LNHDA, CDR2 SQIVND (reference sequence). Trimming cost V 3 bases and J 0 bases, with 18 bases left between them. As handled by the study authors: Researchers report that nucleated cell counts were estimated from reference gene primer amplification. Repertoires were generated with immunoSEQ multiplex PCR, while TCRdb's copy carries only in-frame clones and drops some. Clone size and V and J calls were adopted from that table, with D and trimming inferred from the DNA. The sample yields around 230,000 clones, 80% to 90% seen once. This clone was seen a handful of times.

V gene TRBV19 combines with J gene TRBJ2-7, with a weak D call TRBD2 (5 bases). Sequenced input: peripheral blood. The source of this sequence is a man aged 35-49 years with acute or convalescent COVID-19. The CDR3 region is CASSINGAALSSYEQYF. DNA for the CDR3: TGTGCCAGTAGTATTAACGGAGCGGCTCTGAGCTCCTACGAGCAGTACTTC.